This TCR beta chain came from a study of technical replicates of blood from several donors. The V end lost 3 bases, the J end lost 4 bases, and 13 bases lay between the germline ends. The CDR3 totals 14 residues. Germline values: CDR1 SGHNT, CDR2 YENEEA. Only in-frame clones appear in the TCRdb table, and some are missing; sequencing was by immunoSEQ multiplex PCR. The sample lists tens of thousands of clones; 93% were seen once. The chain joins TRBV11-3 to TRBJ2-7; D is perhaps TRBD1 (6 bases). This sequence originates from a human donor in good health. Input material: T cells isolated from PBMCs. Here the CDR3 reads CASSFPGAGYEQYF. In DNA, the CDR3 is TGTGCCAGCAGCTTCCCAGGGGCCGGTTACGAGCAGTACTTC.